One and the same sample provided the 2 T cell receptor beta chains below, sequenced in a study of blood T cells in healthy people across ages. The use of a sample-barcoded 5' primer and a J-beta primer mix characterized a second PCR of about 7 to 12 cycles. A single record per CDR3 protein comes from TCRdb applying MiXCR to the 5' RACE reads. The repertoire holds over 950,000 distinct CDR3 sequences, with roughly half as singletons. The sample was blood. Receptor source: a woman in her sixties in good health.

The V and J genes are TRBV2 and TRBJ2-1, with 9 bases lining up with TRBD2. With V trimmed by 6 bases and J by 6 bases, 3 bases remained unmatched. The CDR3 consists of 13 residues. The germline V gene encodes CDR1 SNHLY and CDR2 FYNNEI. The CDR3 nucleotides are TGTGCCAGCAGAAGGACTAGCGCCAATGAGCAGTTCTTC. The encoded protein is CASRRTSANEQFF.

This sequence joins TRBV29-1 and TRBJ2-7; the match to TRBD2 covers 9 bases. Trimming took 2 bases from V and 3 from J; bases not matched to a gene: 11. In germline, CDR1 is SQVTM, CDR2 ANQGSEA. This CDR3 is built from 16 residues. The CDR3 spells CSVERLAEGAYYEQYF. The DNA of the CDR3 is TGCAGCGTTGAAAGACTAGCGGAAGGGGCCTACTACGAGCAGTACTTC.